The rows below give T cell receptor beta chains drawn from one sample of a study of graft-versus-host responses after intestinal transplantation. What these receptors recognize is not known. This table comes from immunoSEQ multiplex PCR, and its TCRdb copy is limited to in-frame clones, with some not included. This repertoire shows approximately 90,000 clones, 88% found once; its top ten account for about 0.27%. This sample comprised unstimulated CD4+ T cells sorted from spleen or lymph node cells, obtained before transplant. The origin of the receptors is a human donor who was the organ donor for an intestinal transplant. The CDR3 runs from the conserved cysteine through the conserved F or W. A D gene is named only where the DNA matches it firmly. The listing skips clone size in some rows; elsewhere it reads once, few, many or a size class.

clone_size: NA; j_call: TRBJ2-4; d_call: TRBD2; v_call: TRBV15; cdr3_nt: TGTGCCACCAGCCAGACGGGGACTACCCGGTACTTC; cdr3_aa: CATSQTGTTRYF
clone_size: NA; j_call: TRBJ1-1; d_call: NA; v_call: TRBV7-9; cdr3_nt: TGTGCCAGCAGCTTTTCAGGGAACACTGAAGCTTTCTTT; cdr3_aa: CASSFSGNTEAFF
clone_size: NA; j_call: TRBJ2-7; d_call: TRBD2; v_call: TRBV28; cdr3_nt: TGTGCCAGCAGTGTGGGCGTAGCGGGAAGGAGCTACGAGCAGTACTTC; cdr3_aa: CASSVGVAGRSYEQYF
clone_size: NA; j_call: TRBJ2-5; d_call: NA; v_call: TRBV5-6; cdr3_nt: TGTGCCAGCAGCTTGGCCCCGCAGGGTGGGGGGGAGACCCAGTACTTC; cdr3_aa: CASSLAPQGGGETQYF
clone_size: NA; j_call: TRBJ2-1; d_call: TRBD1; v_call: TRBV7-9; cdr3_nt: TGTGCCAGCAGCTTAGGCAGGGGACAGGGGGTTTCCTACAATGAGCAGTTCTTC; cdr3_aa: CASSLGRGQGVSYNEQFF
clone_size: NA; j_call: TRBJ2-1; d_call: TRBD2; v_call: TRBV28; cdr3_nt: TGTGCCAGTCTAGGGACTAGCTTCGTTGAGCAGTTCTTC; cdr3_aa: CASLGTSFVEQFF
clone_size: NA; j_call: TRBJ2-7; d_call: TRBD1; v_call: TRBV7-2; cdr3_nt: TGTGCCAGCAGCGCTCGACAGGGTTTATCGATTAGCGAGCAGTACTTC; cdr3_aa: CASSARQGLSISEQYF
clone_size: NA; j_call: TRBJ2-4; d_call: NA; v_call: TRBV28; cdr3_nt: TGTGCCAGCAGTCGCCTCAGGGGGCGGGAGTCGAACATTCAGTACTTC; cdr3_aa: CASSRLRGRESNIQYF
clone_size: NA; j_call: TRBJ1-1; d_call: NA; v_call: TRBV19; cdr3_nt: TGTGCCAGTAGTATAGATCGGGGGGACACTGAAGCTTTCTTT; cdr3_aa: CASSIDRGDTEAFF
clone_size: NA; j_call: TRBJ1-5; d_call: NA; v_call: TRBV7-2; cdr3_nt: TGTGCCAGCAGCTTACAGGGGTTTAATCAGCCCCAGCATTTT; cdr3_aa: CASSLQGFNQPQHF
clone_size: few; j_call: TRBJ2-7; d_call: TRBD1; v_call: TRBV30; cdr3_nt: TGTGCCTGGGGACAGGGACTCGAGCAGTACTTC; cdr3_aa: CAWGQGLEQYF
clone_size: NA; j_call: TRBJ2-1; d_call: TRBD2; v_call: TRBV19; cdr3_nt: TGTGCCAGTAGTCGACTAGCGGGGGGATATGAGCAGTTCTTC; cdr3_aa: CASSRLAGGYEQFF
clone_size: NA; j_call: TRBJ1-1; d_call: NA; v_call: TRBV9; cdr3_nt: TGTGCCAGCACCGCCGCAGGGGCCCAAACGAACACTGAAGCTTTCTTT; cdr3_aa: CASTAAGAQTNTEAFF
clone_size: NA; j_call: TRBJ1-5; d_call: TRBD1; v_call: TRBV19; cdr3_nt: TGTGCCAGTAGTAAGCAGGGGGGTGTCAGCAATCAGCCCCAGCATTTT; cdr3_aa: CASSKQGGVSNQPQHF
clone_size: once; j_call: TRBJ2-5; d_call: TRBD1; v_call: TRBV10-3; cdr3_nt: TGTGCCATCAGTGTTCCAGGGGGCGCTGAGACCCAGTACTTC; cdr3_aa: CAISVPGGAETQYF
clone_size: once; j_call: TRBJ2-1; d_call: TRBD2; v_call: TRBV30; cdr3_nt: TGTGCCTCATTGCTAGCGGGGGGGCCGAATGAGCAGTTCTTC; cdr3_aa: CASLLAGGPNEQFF